This T cell receptor beta chain is from a study of T cell changes during pregnancy in multiple sclerosis. Clones were read by immunoSEQ multiplex PCR, and TCRdb kept only the in-frame ones, dropping some. The sample lists 30,000 or so clones, about nine tenths seen once, with around 5.1% in the top ten. The sample holds a few counts of this clone. After removal of 1 base from V and 0 bases from J, the junction contained 4 bases not matched to a gene. The CDR3 runs to 17 residues. Germline V gene lookup returns CDR1 SQVTM and CDR2 ANQGSEA. Sequencing used CD8+ T cells from peripheral blood mononuclear cells, obtained in the first trimester of pregnancy. The rearrangement links TRBV29-1 to TRBJ2-1; 12 nucleotides agree with TRBD2. The clonotype comes from a female donor with multiple sclerosis, enrolled in a pregnancy study. The CDR3 DNA sequence: TGCAGCGTTGAAGGGACTAGCGGGATGAGCTCCTACAATGAGCAGTTCTTC. As protein: CSVEGTSGMSSYNEQFF.